Below, one TCR beta chain is given with its context. Unique molecular identifiers were built into the TCRbeta library. One entry per CDR3 protein results from TCRdb running MiXCR on the PCR reads. Altogether about 340,000 distinct CDR3 sequences are present, around 10% being singletons, with the ten largest covering less than 2.5%. The CDR3 contains 15 residues. Germline CDR1 is SGHDN and CDR2 is FVKESK. Trimming left V 4 bases short and J 5 bases short, with 17 bases between. This specimen comes from a study of T-cell reconstitution after alpha-beta-depleted transplantation in children. The source material was PBMCs from the stem cell graft donor, sampled from the stem cell graft. This rearrangement joins TRBV14 to TRBJ2-5; the D gene could be TRBD1 or TRBD2 (6 bases each). The clonotype comes from a human donor who donated a stem cell graft to a child with acute lymphoblastic leukemia. The CDR3 loop reads CASSPRVGGRETQYF. DNA for the CDR3: TGTGCCAGCAGCCCCCGAGTCGGGGGCCGGGAGACCCAGTACTTC.